The TCR beta chain under discussion was sequenced for a study of blood T cell repertoires in COVID-19. As for the study in general: The cDNA or gDNA used as material had been derived from T cells, B-cell-depleted T cells, or PBMCs.

The germline V gene has CDR1 MNHEY and CDR2 SMNVEV (reference sequence). V was trimmed by 3 bases and J by 1 base, leaving 9 bases between them. This CDR3 region has 14 residues. Per the original methods: Reference gene primers were amplified, and this amplification served to estimate nucleated cell counts. Here immunoSEQ multiplex PCR was the method, and the copy in TCRdb shows in-frame clones only, minus some. The V and J calls and clone size are taken from that table; D and trimming were inferred from the DNA. This repertoire shows around 170,000 clones, around 84% found once; its top ten account for roughly 0.58%. A Seattle source enrolled patients during active infection and followed them longitudinally.

The clonotype comes from a man aged 55 to 70 with COVID-19, enrolled during active disease. The sample comprised peripheral blood. The chain carries TRBV27 and TRBJ1-1, with a possible D match to TRBD1 (6 bases). The CDR3 region is CASSLVGANTEAFF. The CDR3 nucleotides read TGTGCCAGCAGTTTGGTGGGGGCGAACACTGAAGCTTTCTTT.